A single sample gave rise to the 8 T cell receptor beta chains below, sequenced in a study of EBV T-cell therapy then PD-1 blockade in nasopharyngeal carcinoma (dated by TCRdb to the early 2020s). The treatment or condition label, as the study defines it: AdE1-LMPpoly-expanded autologous EBV-specific T-cell therapy followed by anti-PD-1 nivolumab. Library prep was done by the immunoSEQ multiplex PCR assay. TCRdb's version of the immuneACCESS table is confined to in-frame rearrangements and falls short of the full clone set. An unresolved V gene accounts for under half of the shortfall where checked; the remainder is of unknown origin. The table for this sample lists about 23,000 clones; 84% of them were counted only once. Approximately 28% of the sample is taken by the ten largest. These TCRs' antigens remain unknown. The specimen comprised CD8+ T cells from blood, sampled between days 55 and 70 from a patient whose treatment included autologous EBV-specific T cells and nivolumab. The receptors here all came from a man aged 40-49 years with nasopharyngeal carcinoma.

The rearrangement joins TRBV7-8 to TRBJ1-1; no firm D call. V lost 3 bases to trimming and J lost 1 base, with 12 bases between them. Germline assignment: CDR1 SGHVS and CDR2 FQNEAQ. The CDR3 runs to 15 residues. The CDR3: CASSLRRAQNTEAFF. CDR3 DNA: TGTGCCAGCAGCTTGCGGCGGGCTCAGAACACTGAAGCTTTCTTT.

This chain links TRBV4-1 with TRBJ1-5, with D perhaps matching TRBD1 (5 bases). The CDR3 loop spans 15 amino acids. Germline V gene sequence: CDR1 MGHRA, CDR2 YSYEKL. V lost 2 bases and J lost 7, with 15 bases in between. CDR3 region: CASSQYPGRDQPQHF. DNA of the CDR3: TGCGCCAGCAGCCAATATCCGGGACGGGACCAGCCCCAGCATTTT.

The chain is built from TRBV7-9 and TRBJ2-1; 10 bases fit TRBD2. The CDR3 is 16 amino acids. Germline V gene lookup returns CDR1 SEHNR and CDR2 FQNEAQ (reference sequence). V was clipped by 5 bases and J by 8 bases; unmatched bases: 12. DNA of the CDR3: TGTGCCAGCAGCAGAAGCGGGGGGGCCGGTCCGGATGAGCAGTTCTTC. It codes for CASSRSGGAGPDEQFF.

This clone was observed a few times. The chain couples TRBV6-4 to TRBJ2-2, with 10 bases fitting TRBD1. This CDR3 is 15 amino acids long. The V gene end was trimmed by 5 bases and the J gene end by 3 bases; junction bases not matched to a gene: 3. Looked up from germline, CDR1 is MRHNA and CDR2 is SNTAGT. The chain's CDR3 is CASSKGQGDTGELFF. The DNA for the CDR3 is TGTGCCAGCAGTAAAGGACAGGGGGACACCGGGGAGCTGTTTTTT.

The J gene is TRBJ2-2, the V gene TRBV9; tentatively, D is TRBD1 (5 bases). Looked up from germline, CDR1 is SGDLS and CDR2 is YYNGEE. This CDR3 is built from 15 residues. V gave up 1 base and J gave up 1 base, with 8 bases separating them. The CDR3, as DNA: TGTGCCAGCAGCGTAAACAGGAGGAACACCGGGGAGCTGTTTTTT. This codes for CASSVNRRNTGELFF.

The rearrangement links TRBV27 to TRBJ1-6, with TRBD1 as a possible D gene (5 bases). The germline V gene encodes CDR1 MNHEY and CDR2 SMNVEV (reference sequence). The CDR3 contains 14 residues. V was shortened by 3 bases and J by 4 bases, with 7 bases between the two germline ends. The CDR3 protein is CASSFRGYNSPLHF. DNA for the CDR3: TGTGCCAGCAGTTTCCGGGGGTATAATTCACCCCTCCACTTT.

The V and J genes are TRBV19 and TRBJ2-1; the match to TRBD2 covers 14 bases. Trimming at V came to 4 bases and at J to 2 bases, leaving 4 bases not matched to a gene. This CDR3 is built from 17 residues. Germline CDR1 and CDR2: LNHDA and SQIVND (reference sequence). This chain's CDR3 is CASSTTSGGAPYNEQFF. In DNA, the CDR3 is TGTGCCAGTAGTACGACTAGCGGGGGGGCCCCCTACAATGAGCAGTTCTTC.

The chain carries TRBV9 and TRBJ2-1; 10 bases align to TRBD2. The junction had 7 bases not matched to a gene; V was cut back by 0 bases and J by 10 bases. The V gene's germline CDR1 is SGDLS and CDR2 YYNGEE. The CDR3 sequence is 15 residues long. This CDR3 reads CASSVAAASGREQFF. The CDR3, as DNA: TGTGCCAGCAGCGTAGCTGCGGCTAGCGGGAGAGAGCAGTTCTTC.